These T cell receptor beta chains were read from a single sample in a study of vaccination and CD4 T cells after COVID-19. TCRdb processed the PCR reads anew with MiXCR; each CDR3 protein has one entry. The data contain about 10,000 distinct CDR3 sequences, about 28% of them singletons. Their specific antigens are unknown. The starting material was CD4+ T cells from blood, cultured in vitro, obtained after SARS-CoV-2 vaccination. Receptors originate from a human donor who had recovered from COVID-19. Each CDR3 is given without its conserved first and last residue. The order of the fields is V gene, CDR3 protein.

v_call: TRBV5-5
cdr3_aa: ASSLGLAGSTDTQY

v_call: TRBV20-1
cdr3_aa: SPRWGNEQF

v_call: TRBV4-1
cdr3_aa: ASSHLGLQGGTGELF

v_call: TRBV6-2/TRBV6-3
cdr3_aa: ASKEWGQAQYEAF

v_call: TRBV27
cdr3_aa: ASSLAGGPREQY

v_call: TRBV20-1
cdr3_aa: SASSGRNYGYT

v_call: TRBV6-5
cdr3_aa: ASSYRARPSSYNSPLH

v_call: TRBV20-1
cdr3_aa: SAPRGTSVLNEQF

v_call: TRBV6-2/TRBV6-3
cdr3_aa: ASSYNRGTTDTQY

v_call: TRBV28
cdr3_aa: ASRRARAMNTEAF

v_call: TRBV2
cdr3_aa: ASSNKRYEQY

v_call: TRBV7-9
cdr3_aa: ASSFRGTGELF

v_call: TRBV28
cdr3_aa: ASSPRGVPYEQY

v_call: TRBV11-1
cdr3_aa: ASSRNTEAF

v_call: TRBV20-1
cdr3_aa: SASTGAVGDTQY

v_call: TRBV25-1
cdr3_aa: ASSERFKGSDTQY

v_call: TRBV6-2/TRBV6-3
cdr3_aa: ASSYRVDTEAF

v_call: TRBV6-1
cdr3_aa: ASRTTGQGSYEQY

v_call: TRBV20-1
cdr3_aa: SAPDRGFTYEQY

v_call: TRBV19
cdr3_aa: ASSIAHTGVHNYGYT

v_call: TRBV7-8
cdr3_aa: ASSLATAGTDTQY

v_call: TRBV27
cdr3_aa: ASTPPDRFSYEQY

v_call: TRBV20-1
cdr3_aa: SARVTGQNTEAF

v_call: TRBV6-5
cdr3_aa: ASSYSGPRWTEAF

v_call: TRBV7-2
cdr3_aa: ASSSGGTSYNEQF